This T cell receptor beta chain comes out of a study of patients and donors after allogeneic stem cell transplantation. Germline CDR1 and CDR2: LGHNT and FRNRAP. This CDR3 spans 14 amino acids. Trimming stripped 6 bases from V and 4 bases from J, with 13 bases between. TCRdb reprocessed the RT-PCR reads with MiXCR, giving one entry per CDR3 protein. The sample records over 200,000 distinct CDR3 sequences, around 40% being singletons. The sample comprised blood, either unsorted or a sorted T cell fraction (not recorded which). The chain is built from TRBV12-5 and TRBJ1-5; a possible D gene is TRBD1 (5 bases). The sequence came from a human donor who was either an allogeneic HSCT recipient or a stem cell or donor lymphocyte infusion donor (not recorded which). It is not recorded whose cells these are; they may come from a transplant donor. The CDR3 sequence: CASGKTEINQPQHF. The CDR3 bases are TGTGCTAGTGGGAAGACAGAAATAAATCAGCCCCAGCATTTT.